This T cell receptor (beta chain) was obtained from a study of response to subunit inactivated influenza vaccine. TCRdb reanalysed the RT-PCR reads using MiXCR and keeps one entry per CDR3 protein. In the table there are fewer than 750,000 distinct CDR3 sequences, around 15% of which are singletons. This clonotype has only one observation. What it recognizes is unknown. General study results and limits: The authors suggested that few new T cells are recruited per seasonal influenza vaccination.

Between the trimmed V and J ends, which lost 4 bases and 5 bases, there was a span of 9 bases. There are 12 residues in the CDR3. Germline assignment: CDR1 GTSNPN and CDR2 SVGIG (reference sequence). The TCR was taken from a man between 50 and 59 years old who received an inactivated influenza vaccine. V usage is TRBV30 and J usage is TRBJ2-1; no clear D gene. Sequencing used PBMCs from blood, obtained less than 13 days after vaccination. Here the CDR3 DNA reads TGTGCCTGGACAGGTCTTGACAATGAGCAGTTCTTC. Residues: CAWTGLDNEQFF. The entire variable domain, with the rest obtained from reference TRBV30 and TRBJ2-1, is as follows: SQTIHQWPATLVQPVGSPLSLECTVEGTSNPNLYWYRQAAGRGLQLLFYSVGIGQISSEVPQNLSASRPQDRQFILSSKKLLLSDSGFYLCAWTGLDNEQFFGPGTRLTVL.